These T cell receptor beta chains were read from a single sample in a study of tumor-infiltrating lymphocytes in localized non-small cell lung cancer. Repertoires were generated with immunoSEQ multiplex PCR, while TCRdb's copy carries only in-frame clones and drops some. The sample holds about 15,000 clones; under 85% are singletons and the top ten take approximately 9%. The sequencing sample was made of lung tumor tissue. These TCRs come from a human donor with non-small cell lung cancer. CDR3s include the opening cysteine and the closing phenylalanine or tryptophan. A D gene is named only where the DNA matches it firmly. Only some rows state a clone size, as once, few, many or a class for expanded clones.

14 NA NA TRBJ1-2 TRBV2 TGTGCCAGCAGTGTCAAAACAGGGCTCTATGGCTACACCTTC CASSVKTGLYGYTF
15 NA NA TRBJ2-7 TRBV7-9 TGTGCCAGCAGCTTAGCTGGAGCAGGGTCCTACGAGCAGTACTTC CASSLAGAGSYEQYF
15 TRBD1 NA TRBJ1-4 TRBV6-1 TGTGCCAGCAGTACCCAGGGGGGTACTAGCGAAAAACTGTTTTTT CASSTQGGTSEKLFF
15 TRBD1 once TRBJ1-2 TRBV28 TGTGCCAGCAGTTTGAGGACAGGGGGCAACTATGGCTACACCTTC CASSLRTGGNYGYTF
14 NA NA TRBJ1-5 TRBV5-6 TGTGCCAGCAGCGCAGGGATTAGCAATCAGCCCCAGCATTTT CASSAGISNQPQHF
13 TRBD1 NA TRBJ2-1 TRBV9 TGTGCCAGCAGCGTACAGGGGGAGAATGAGCAGTTCTTC CASSVQGENEQFF
16 NA NA TRBJ1-5 TRBV9 TGTGCCAGCAGCGTAGAGGAAAGATATAGCAATCAGCCCCAGCATTTT CASSVEERYSNQPQHF
16 TRBD2 NA TRBJ2-3 TRBV5-1 TGCGCCAGCAGCTTACTAGCGGGAGTCCGGGGGGATACGCAGTATTTT CASSLLAGVRGDTQYF
12 NA medium-sized TRBJ1-2 TRBV30 TGTGCCTGGAGTGTACAGAGGGGTGGCTACACCTTC CAWSVQRGGYTF
16 NA NA TRBJ2-1 TRBV5-4 TGTGCCAGCAGCTTGGACGGCGGAGGGGGGGGCAATGAGCAGTTCTTC CASSLDGGGGGNEQFF
15 TRBD1 NA TRBJ2-3 TRBV2 TGTGCCAGCAGCCCGACAGGGATTGGCACAGATACGCAGTATTTT CASSPTGIGTDTQYF
14 TRBD2 NA TRBJ2-1 TRBV7-6 TGTGCCAGCAGCTTAGGACTAGCGGGGGAAGTCCAATTCTTC CASSLGLAGEVQFF
15 NA NA TRBJ2-5 TRBV6-6 TGTGCCAGCAGTTACTCGGGGCAAGGGAAAGAGACCCAGTACTTC CASSYSGQGKETQYF
14 NA NA TRBJ2-6 TRBV6-1 TGTGCCAGTACCCGGGACTCTGGGGCCAACGTCCTGACTTTC CASTRDSGANVLTF
15 NA NA TRBJ1-2 TRBV30 TGTGCCTGGAGCCCCCTGGAGGGGGAGGCCAAAAGGTGCACCTTC CAWSPLEGEAKRCTF
13 NA once TRBJ2-5 TRBV5-5 TGTGCCAGCAGCCGTACAGGGCAAGAGACCCAGTACTTC CASSRTGQETQYF
14 NA NA TRBJ1-3 TRBV27 TGTGCCAGCAGTGAGAGGTACTCTGGAAACACCATATATTTT CASSERYSGNTIYF
14 NA once TRBJ1-2 TRBV18 TGTGCCAGCTCACTGACCGGCACCAGCTATGGCTACACCTTC CASSLTGTSYGYTF
13 TRBD1 NA TRBJ2-2 TRBV5-1 TGCGCCACCCGGACAGGGAACACCGGGGAGCTGTTTTTT CATRTGNTGELFF
11 NA NA TRBJ1-1 TRBV2 TGTGCCAGCACTATGAGGGCTGAAGCTTTCTTT CASTMRAEAFF
14 NA NA TRBJ1-3 TRBV7-2 TGTGCCAGCAGCCCCGCGGCGGAGGGAAACACCATATATTTT CASSPAAEGNTIYF
14 NA NA TRBJ1-1 TRBV4-2 TGTGCCAGCAGCCAAGATCAGGGGACCCCTGAAGCTTTCTTT CASSQDQGTPEAFF
14 NA NA TRBJ1-1 TRBV5-8 TGTGCCAGCAGCTTGGAGGGGGGGAGCACTGAAGCTTTCTTT CASSLEGGSTEAFF
17 TRBD1 NA TRBJ2-7 TRBV7-9 TGTGCCAGCAGCTTCCCGGCCAGGGCAGGGGGCTCCTACGAGCAGTACTTC CASSFPARAGGSYEQYF
17 NA NA TRBJ2-7 TRBV7-2 TGTGCCAGCAGCTCACACCGGGACTTTTCTTATATATACGAGCAGTACTTC CASSSHRDFSYIYEQYF
16 NA large TRBJ2-7 TRBV28 TGTGCCAGCAGTTTCGGAGGTGGAGACGGCTCCTACGAGCAGTACTTC CASSFGGGDGSYEQYF